The 32 T cell receptor beta chains given below trace back to one sample, sequenced in a study of siplizumab effects on memory and regulatory T cells. Profiled with immunoSEQ multiplex PCR; TCRdb holds only in-frame clones, not every one. In the table there are about 50,000 clones, about 94% of which are singletons. The material sequenced was CD8+ T cells sorted from blood. These receptors were collected from a human donor in good health.

This clone was seen a single time. This chain joins TRBV19 and TRBJ2-7; 9 bases match TRBD1. Germline-derived CDR1 and CDR2 are LNHDA and SQIVND (reference sequence). The CDR3 has 13 amino acids. The ends lost 4 bases at V and 5 bases at J; junction bases unmatched: 3. In DNA, the CDR3 is TGTGCCAGTAGTAGCCGGGACAGGGACGAGCAGTACTTC. Translating gives CASSSRDRDEQYF. The full variable domain, completed using reference TRBV19 and TRBJ2-7, is DGGITQSPKYLFRKEGQNVTLSCEQNLNHDAMYWYRQDPGQGLRLIYYSQIVNDFQKGDIAEGYSVSREKKESFPLTVTSAQKNPTAFYLCASSSRDRDEQYFGPGTRLTVT.

This chain uses TRBV4-1 with TRBJ2-7; D is ambiguous. V was shortened by 1 base and J by 2 bases, with 12 bases between the two germline ends. In germline, CDR1 is MGHRA, CDR2 YSYEKL. The CDR3 totals 15 residues. CDR3 residues: CASSQVSAEAYEQYF. The CDR3 nucleotides read TGCGCCAGCAGCCAAGTGTCAGCCGAAGCCTACGAGCAGTACTTC.

The chain employs TRBV4-1 and TRBJ1-4; a weak D match, TRBD1 (5 bases). Germline CDR1 is MGHRA and CDR2 is YSYEKL. V was trimmed by 4 bases and J by 3 bases, leaving 18 bases between them. The CDR3 has 17 amino acids. The chain's CDR3 is CASSRLPTGLSNEKLFF. CDR3 in DNA: TGCGCCAGCAGCCGTTTACCCACAGGCTTATCTAATGAAAAACTGTTTTTT.

About this clone itself: One end of the junction is discordant with germline, which a read error may explain. The V call is TRBV11-1, the J call TRBJ2-2, with D possibly matching TRBD2 (5 bases). The CDR3 consists of 16 residues. Looked up from germline, CDR1 is SGHAT and CDR2 is FQDESV (reference sequence). Here the CDR3 reads CASRQLPTGWPGELLF. For the CDR3, the DNA is TGTGCCAGCAGGCAGCTCCCCACGGGGTGGCCTGGGGAGCTGCTTTTT.

This chain links TRBV27 with TRBJ2-5; D perhaps matches TRBD2 (7 bases). Trimming left V 2 bases short and J 4 bases short, with 20 bases between. The V gene's germline CDR1 is MNHEY and CDR2 SMNVEV (reference sequence). CDR3 length: 17 amino acids. The CDR3 DNA sequence: TGTGCCAGCAGTTTAACGTTCGGGGGGCGATGGGGAGAGACCCAGTACTTC. Translating it yields CASSLTFGGRWGETQYF.

This chain connects TRBV9 to TRBJ1-1, with 7 bases lining up with TRBD1. Per germline, CDR1 SGDLS and CDR2 YYNGEE. The CDR3 has 13 amino acids. Trimming removed 3 bases from V and 5 bases from J; junction bases left unmatched: 4. CDR3 in amino acids: CASSEGALTEAFF. As DNA, the CDR3 is TGTGCCAGCAGCGAGGGGGCGCTTACTGAAGCTTTCTTT.

The table lists this clone with a few counts. The chain links TRBV19 to TRBJ2-6, with 8 positions matching TRBD1. Germline CDR1 is LNHDA and CDR2 is SQIVND (reference sequence). This CDR3 spans 16 amino acids. V lost 4 bases, J lost 0 bases, and 2 bases stayed unmatched. The CDR3 coding sequence is TGTGCCAGTAGTAGTACAGGGGGCTCTGGGGCCAACGTCCTGACTTTC. It codes for CASSSTGGSGANVLTF.

The V and J genes are TRBV15 and TRBJ2-5; D perhaps matches TRBD1 (5 bases). Germline V lookup: CDR1 LNHNV, CDR2 YYDKDF (reference sequence). V gave up 5 bases and J gave up 2 bases, with 15 bases separating them. The CDR3 is 15 residues long. CDR3 amino acids: CATSPRAVEQETQYF. The DNA of the CDR3 is TGTGCCACCAGCCCCAGGGCCGTCGAACAAGAGACCCAGTACTTC.

V and J are TRBV19 and TRBJ2-1; 7 bases are shared with TRBD2. The V segment lost 5 bases and the J segment 1 base; nucleotides outside the gene matches: 11. Germline loops: CDR1 LNHDA, CDR2 SQIVND (reference sequence). CDR3 length equals 17 residues. The CDR3 DNA follows: TGTGCCAGTAGTCACCTGCCTAGCGGTTATTCCTACAATGAGCAGTTCTTC. Protein: CASSHLPSGYSYNEQFF.

The V and J genes are TRBV6-4 and TRBJ1-1, with a possible D match to TRBD1 (5 bases). The CDR3 extends over 15 amino acids. Germline-derived CDR1 and CDR2 are MRHNA and SNTAGT. Deletions cut 3 bases from V and 4 bases from J, with 15 bases between. Here the CDR3 reads CASSEGDLGGTEAFF. The DNA of the CDR3 is TGTGCCAGCAGTGAGGGGGACTTGGGGGGCACTGAAGCTTTCTTT.

The V and J genes are TRBV27 and TRBJ2-1; D is undetermined. The V end was cut by 3 bases, the J end by 9 bases, with 6 bases between. The germline CDR1 and CDR2 sequences are MNHEY and SMNVEV (reference sequence). CDR3 size: 11 residues. The CDR3 DNA sequence: TGTGCCAGCAGTTTGGGATCTGAGCAGTTCTTC. This translates into CASSLGSEQFF.

This chain connects TRBV7-2 to TRBJ1-3; TRBD1 is a possible D gene (5 bases). The CDR3 sequence is 17 residues long. Germline CDR1 and CDR2: SGHTA and FQGNSA. Trimming removed 5 bases from V and 0 bases from J, with 17 bases in between. CDR3 bases: TGTGCCAGCAGCCCCCAACCGGGACTGTTCTCTGGAAACACCATATATTTT. It is translated as CASSPQPGLFSGNTIYF. The variable domain in full, completed from reference TRBV7-2 and TRBJ1-3, reads GAGVSQSPSNKVTEKGKDVELRCDPISGHTALYWYRQSLGQGLEFLIYFQGNSAPDKSGLPSDRFSAERTGGSVSTLTIQRTQQEDSAVYLCASSPQPGLFSGNTIYFGEGSWLTVV.

The V call is TRBV4-1, the J call TRBJ1-4; D not certain. V lost 3 bases, J lost 8 bases, and 10 bases lay in between. This CDR3 has 13 residues. CDR1 and CDR2 from the germline V gene are MGHRA and YSYEKL. The CDR3 nucleotides read TGCGCCAGCAGCCAGGTGGGAGGGGAAAAACTGTTTTTT. Translated: CASSQVGGEKLFF.

This chain links TRBV6-5 with TRBJ2-5, with D unresolved. Trimming removed 5 bases at V and 5 bases at J, with 9 bases between. Germline values: CDR1 MNHEY, CDR2 SVGAGI. This CDR3 is 12 amino acids long. CDR3 loop: CASSDGWETQYF. The CDR3 DNA reads TGTGCCAGCAGTGATGGATGGGAGACCCAGTACTTC.

The genes are TRBV27 and TRBJ1-2, with D hard to call. The CDR3 covers 15 residues. Germline V lookup: CDR1 MNHEY, CDR2 SMNVEV (reference sequence). Trimming left V 3 bases short and J 0 bases short, with 11 bases between. The DNA of the CDR3 is TGTGCCAGCAGTTTTTCTGGAGTCACTAACTATGGCTACACCTTC. Translated: CASSFSGVTNYGYTF.

This sequence joins TRBV28 and TRBJ2-2; D is uncertain. Trimming took off 4 bases at V and 1 base at J, with 13 bases between the two ends. The germline V gene encodes CDR1 MDHEN and CDR2 SYDVKM. The CDR3 extends over 16 amino acids. The CDR3 DNA reads TGTGCCAGCAGTTCAATTCTCCTCCTGAACACCGGGGAGCTGTTTTTT. Protein product: CASSSILLLNTGELFF.

The chain combines TRBV28 with TRBJ2-7; D is unresolved. The V and J ends lost 0 bases and 0 bases respectively, with 6 bases between them. CDR1 is MDHEN, CDR2 SYDVKM, per germline. CDR3 length: 14 amino acids. Here the CDR3 reads CASSLWDDSYEQYF. The CDR3 coding sequence is TGTGCCAGCAGTTTATGGGACGACTCCTACGAGCAGTACTTC. The full variable domain, in which reference TRBV28 and TRBJ2-7 provide the parts outside the CDR3, is DVKVTQSSRYLVKRTGEKVFLECVQDMDHENMFWYRQDPGLGLRLIYFSYDVKMKEKGDIPEGYSVSREKKERFSLILESASTNQTSMYLCASSLWDDSYEQYFGPGTRLTVT.

The chain uses TRBV25-1 and TRBJ1-1; D is ambiguous. CDR3 length: 11 residues. Germline V gene data show CDR1 as MGHDK and CDR2 as SYGVNS. Trimming left V 4 bases short and J 7 bases short, with 7 bases between. The CDR3 nucleotides are TGTGCCAGCAGTGGGATCAGTGAAGCTTTCTTT. Amino acids: CASSGISEAFF.

J is TRBJ2-7 and V is TRBV7-9, with TRBD1 matching over 7 bases. J lost 4 bases, V lost 1 base, and 10 bases had no gene match. The CDR3 is 16 amino acids. CDR1 and CDR2 (germline): SEHNR, FQNEAQ (reference sequence). CDR3 sequence: CASSLGLGQEMYEQYF. CDR3 sequence (DNA): TGTGCCAGCAGCTTAGGTCTTGGACAGGAGATGTACGAGCAGTACTTC.

This clone has just one count. The chain is built from TRBV7-2 and TRBJ2-7; D is uncertain. The germline V and J ends were trimmed by 2 bases and 3 bases, with 8 bases remaining between them. Germline lookup yields CDR1 SGHTA and CDR2 FQGNSA. This CDR3 has 13 amino acids. In nucleotides, the CDR3 is TGTGCCAGCAGCTTAACCAGTAGCTACGAGCAGTACTTC. Protein: CASSLTSSYEQYF.

This clone was counted only a few times. The chain recombines TRBV28 with TRBJ1-1; D perhaps matches TRBD1 (5 bases). Germline CDR1 MDHEN, CDR2 SYDVKM. V was pared by 6 bases and J by 4 bases, with 12 bases between. CDR3 length: 13 residues. As DNA, the CDR3 is TGTGCCAGCAGGGAAGGGGAGGGCACTGAAGCTTTCTTT. Protein sequence: CASREGEGTEAFF.

The chain employs TRBV6-6 and TRBJ1-2; a weak D match, TRBD1 (5 bases). Between the trimmed V and J ends, which lost 7 bases and 2 bases, there was a span of 11 bases. Germline assignment: CDR1 MNHNY and CDR2 SVGAGI (reference sequence). The CDR3 is 13 amino acids. CDR3 loop: CASNLDRNYGYTF. For the CDR3, the DNA is TGTGCCAGCAACCTAGACAGAAACTATGGCTACACCTTC.

The rearrangement joins TRBV29-1 to TRBJ2-7; 11 bases fit TRBD1. The germline gives CDR1 SQVTM, CDR2 ANQGSEA. J was trimmed by 5 bases and V by 0 bases; bases with no gene match: 6. The CDR3 contains 15 residues. CDR3 loop: CSVEDWDRGSNEQYF. The DNA for the CDR3 is TGCAGCGTTGAAGATTGGGACAGGGGGTCCAACGAGCAGTACTTC.

The V gene is TRBV27, the J gene TRBJ2-1, with 10 bases aligning to TRBD2. With V trimmed by 4 bases and J by 3 bases, 6 bases remained unmatched. Per germline, CDR1 MNHEY and CDR2 SMNVEV (reference sequence). This CDR3 has 16 residues. The CDR3 nucleotides are TGTGCCAGCAGTTCCGGGACTAGCGTTCGCTACAATGAGCAGTTCTTC. As protein: CASSSGTSVRYNEQFF.

This chain joins TRBV5-1 and TRBJ2-5; 7 bases match TRBD1. The J segment lost 0 bases and the V segment lost 7 bases, leaving 12 bases of the junction unmatched. The CDR3 is 16 residues long. Germline loops: CDR1 SGHRS, CDR2 YFSETQ. In DNA, the CDR3 is TGCGCCAGCCGCCACCCTCCAGGGGGAGACCAAGAGACCCAGTACTTC. Translating gives CASRHPPGGDQETQYF.

This clone appeared once. The V call is TRBV28, the J call TRBJ2-5, with 7 bases identical to TRBD1. CDR1 MDHEN and CDR2 SYDVKM come from the germline V gene. The CDR3 is 13 residues long. The ends lost 8 bases at V and 4 bases at J; junction bases unmatched: 7. The DNA of the CDR3 is TGTGCCAGCGGGACAGCAATTTTAGAGACCCAGTACTTC. Protein: CASGTAILETQYF. Complete variable domain (other parts from reference TRBV28 and TRBJ2-5): DVKVTQSSRYLVKRTGEKVFLECVQDMDHENMFWYRQDPGLGLRLIYFSYDVKMKEKGDIPEGYSVSREKKERFSLILESASTNQTSMYLCASGTAILETQYFGPGTRLLVL.

The V gene is TRBV6-6, the J gene TRBJ1-1; a possible D gene is TRBD1 (6 bases). The CDR3 contains 14 residues. CDR1 is MNHNY, CDR2 SVGAGI, per germline (reference sequence). V shed 4 bases and J shed 7 bases, with 16 bases lying between them. This CDR3 is CASSLTGLGNEAFF. The CDR3 DNA sequence: TGTGCCAGCAGTTTAACAGGGTTAGGAAATGAAGCTTTCTTT.

This chain joins TRBV6-1 and TRBJ1-1, with D uncertain. The CDR3 is made up of 12 amino acids. The germline V gene has CDR1 MNHNS and CDR2 SASEGT. Deletions cut 8 bases from V and 1 base from J, with 8 bases between. The CDR3 spells CASGPGNTEAFF. The CDR3 nucleotides are TGTGCCAGCGGCCCTGGGAACACTGAAGCTTTCTTT.

V usage is TRBV6-5 and J usage is TRBJ1-1; the D gene is possibly TRBD1 (5 bases). V was pared by 6 bases and J by 0 bases, with 11 bases between. The CDR3 runs to 14 residues. Per the germline V gene, CDR1 is MNHEY and CDR2 is SVGAGI. The CDR3 sequence: CASRVGQLNTEAFF. The CDR3 bases are TGTGCCAGCAGAGTGGGGCAATTGAACACTGAAGCTTTCTTT.

This rearrangement joins TRBV25-1 to TRBJ2-2, with TRBD2 as a possible D gene (6 bases). This CDR3 is built from 12 residues. CDR1 and CDR2 (germline): MGHDK, SYGVNS. The V and J ends lost 8 bases and 6 bases respectively, with 10 bases between them. In DNA form, the CDR3 reads TGTGCCAGCCAGGCGGGGCCCGGGGAGCTGTTTTTT. Its translation: CASQAGPGELFF.

The rearrangement uses TRBV27 and TRBJ1-1, with D unresolved. Germline CDR1 MNHEY, CDR2 SMNVEV (reference sequence). CDR3 length equals 14 residues. V was trimmed by 0 bases and J by 6 bases, leaving 11 bases between them. CDR3 sequence reads: CASSLSIDFAEAFF. DNA of the CDR3: TGTGCCAGCAGTTTATCCATAGACTTTGCTGAAGCTTTCTTT.

The rearrangement uses TRBV7-2 and TRBJ2-7; D gene ambiguous. The CDR3 length is 11 residues. CDR1 is SGHTA and CDR2 is FQGNSA in the germline V gene. V was clipped by 0 bases and J by 8 bases, with 5 bases between them. Written as DNA, the CDR3 is TGTGCCAGCAGCTTAGCGACACAGCAGTACTTC. It is translated as CASSLATQQYF.